This entry lists 22 T cell receptor beta chains sequenced from one sample in a study of blood T cells in healthy people across ages. Together with a sample-barcoded 5' primer, a J-beta primer mix was included in a second PCR lasting 7 to 11 cycles. TCRdb reanalysed the 5' RACE reads using MiXCR and keeps one entry per CDR3 protein. Found here are fewer than 750,000 distinct CDR3 sequences, around 48% of them singletons; the top ten hold just under 25%. Sequencing was done on a sample of blood. The receptor set was obtained from a man at least 80 years old in good health.

The V gene is TRBV27, the J gene TRBJ2-3, with TRBD2 identical over 11 bases. Germline V gene data show CDR1 as MNHEY and CDR2 as SMNVEV (reference sequence). V lost 6 bases, J lost 1 base, and 9 bases stayed unmatched. The CDR3 loop spans 17 amino acids. CDR3: CASSRIAGGPGTDTQYF. CDR3 DNA: TGTGCCAGCAGCCGCATAGCGGGGGGGCCAGGCACAGATACGCAGTATTTT.

This chain connects TRBV7-2 to TRBJ2-2; D not certain. Trimming shortened V by 1 base and J by 7 bases, and 4 bases separated the two germline ends. CDR3 length: 12 amino acids. Germline V gene lookup returns CDR1 SGHTA and CDR2 FQGNSA. CDR3 in amino acids: CASSLDNGELFF. The CDR3, as DNA: TGTGCCAGCAGCTTAGACAACGGGGAGCTGTTTTTT. The whole variable domain, remainder taken from reference TRBV7-2 and TRBJ2-2, is GAGVSQSPSNKVTEKGKDVELRCDPISGHTALYWYRQSLGQGLEFLIYFQGNSAPDKSGLPSDRFSAERTGGSVSTLTIQRTQQEDSAVYLCASSLDNGELFFGEGSRLTVL.

V usage is TRBV5-1 and J usage is TRBJ1-2; 11 nucleotides match TRBD1. CDR3 length equals 15 residues. V dropped 4 bases and J dropped 1; count of bases not matched to a gene: 3. Germline loops: CDR1 SGHRS, CDR2 YFSETQ. The CDR3 reads CASSTGTGGNYGYTF. For the CDR3, the DNA is TGCGCCAGCAGCACCGGGACAGGGGGTAACTATGGCTACACCTTC. Combining the CDR3 with reference TRBV5-1 and TRBJ1-2 gives the whole variable domain KAGVTQTPRYLIKTRGQQVTLSCSPISGHRSVSWYQQTPGQGLQFLFEYFSETQRNKGNFPGRFSGRQFSNSRSEMNVSTLELGDSALYLCASSTGTGGNYGYTFGSGTRLTVV.

This chain uses TRBV29-1 with TRBJ2-1, with D perhaps TRBD2 (6 bases). Germline loops: CDR1 SQVTM, CDR2 ANQGSEA. The CDR3 has 15 amino acids. Trimming stripped 1 base from V and 8 bases from J, with 18 bases between. This chain's CDR3 is CSVEAGRAPGDEQFF. The CDR3 nucleotides read TGCAGCGTTGAAGCCGGCCGGGCCCCGGGGGATGAGCAGTTCTTC.

In regard to this clonotype: At one of its ends the junction is not consistent with the germline gene, which may arise from a read error. V and J are TRBV9 and TRBJ1-1; D unclear. The CDR3 length is 14 residues. The germline CDR1 and CDR2 sequences are SGDLS and YYNGEE. The CDR3: CAGSVVEVNTEAFF. The CDR3 DNA reads as TGTGCCGGCAGCGTAGTCGAGGTTAACACTGAAGCTTTCTTT.

This chain connects TRBV5-1 to TRBJ2-1; the match to TRBD1 covers 10 bases. With V trimmed by 6 bases and J by 8 bases, 5 bases remained unmatched. Germline CDR1 reads SGHRS; CDR2 reads YFSETQ. The CDR3 has 13 residues. The CDR3 DNA follows: TGCGCCAGCACCCGACAGGGGGCCGATGAGCAGTTCTTC. Translation: CASTRQGADEQFF. The entire variable domain, with the rest obtained from reference TRBV5-1 and TRBJ2-1, is as follows: KAGVTQTPRYLIKTRGQQVTLSCSPISGHRSVSWYQQTPGQGLQFLFEYFSETQRNKGNFPGRFSGRQFSNSRSEMNVSTLELGDSALYLCASTRQGADEQFFGPGTRLTVL.

A remark on this clonotype: A much larger clone lies a single base off, so this may be a read error. This chain connects TRBV6-6 to TRBJ2-7; D gene unclear. Looked up from germline, CDR1 is MNHNY and CDR2 is SVGAGI (reference sequence). The CDR3 contains 14 residues. V was pared by 0 bases and J by 3 bases, with 9 bases between. CDR3 sequence reads: CASSYSGRDYEQYF. As DNA, the CDR3 is TGTGCCAGCAGTTACTCCGGACGAGACTACGAGCAGTACTTC.

This clonotype was seen more than once but under ten times. The V call is TRBV11-2, the J call TRBJ2-1; D might be TRBD2 (6 bases). The CDR3 loop spans 13 amino acids. From germline, CDR1 is SGHAT and CDR2 FQNNGV. V lost 1 base and J 8 bases, leaving 9 bases between the germline ends. Written as DNA, the CDR3 is TGTGCCAGCAGCTTAGCCCCGGGGGATGAGCAGTTCTTC. Protein sequence: CASSLAPGDEQFF.

This clonotype was counted only a few times. DNA of the CDR3: TGTGCCAGCAGTTTAGGGAAAAACACCGGGGAGCTGTTTTTT. Its protein product is CASSLGKNTGELFF. The chain uses TRBV12-3 or TRBV12-4 and TRBJ2-2; D not certain. The ends were cut back, 1 base at V and 2 bases at J, with 5 bases in the middle. The CDR3 is 14 amino acids.

About this clonotype: Relative to the germline gene, one junction end is altered; a read error may explain this. The V and J genes are TRBV6-5 and TRBJ2-3, with D perhaps matching TRBD1 or TRBD2 (5 bases each). The germline V gene has CDR1 MNHEY and CDR2 SVGAGI. CDR3 size: 15 residues. In DNA, the CDR3 is TGTGCCGGCAGCTATGCCCCGGGACCCAAGGATACGCAGTATTTT. Protein sequence: CAGSYAPGPKDTQYF.

The genes are TRBV7-2 and TRBJ2-2; weak D call: TRBD1 (6 bases). This CDR3 has 16 amino acids. CDR1 is SGHTA, CDR2 FQGNSA, per germline. V was pared by 5 bases and J by 7 bases, with 20 bases between. CDR3 in amino acids: CASSRTSGRGDGELFF. As DNA, the CDR3 is TGTGCCAGCAGCCGGACGAGCGGCAGGGGTGACGGGGAGCTGTTTTTT. Using reference TRBV7-2 and TRBJ2-2 for the parts outside the CDR3, the full variable domain is GAGVSQSPSNKVTEKGKDVELRCDPISGHTALYWYRQSLGQGLEFLIYFQGNSAPDKSGLPSDRFSAERTGGSVSTLTIQRTQQEDSAVYLCASSRTSGRGDGELFFGEGSRLTVL.

This chain links TRBV4-3 with TRBJ1-3; no firm D call. The V and J ends lost 1 base and 8 bases respectively, with 9 bases between them. This CDR3 spans 13 amino acids. In germline, CDR1 is LGHNA, CDR2 YSLEER. The CDR3 loop reads CASSQARGYTIYF. The CDR3 DNA follows: TGCGCCAGCAGCCAAGCACGTGGTTACACCATATATTTT.

The rearrangement joins TRBV19 to TRBJ2-1; 10 bases line up with TRBD2. The CDR3 extends over 15 amino acids. Germline V gives CDR1 LNHDA, CDR2 SQIVND (reference sequence). V trimming: 6 bases; J trimming: 5 bases; junction bases outside the gene matches: 7. DNA of the CDR3: TGTGCCAGTAGACTCGGGACTAGCGTACACAATGAGCAGTTCTTC. Protein product: CASRLGTSVHNEQFF. The entire variable domain, with the rest obtained from reference TRBV19 and TRBJ2-1, is as follows: DGGITQSPKYLFRKEGQNVTLSCEQNLNHDAMYWYRQDPGQGLRLIYYSQIVNDFQKGDIAEGYSVSREKKESFPLTVTSAQKNPTAFYLCASRLGTSVHNEQFFGPGTRLTVL.

The genes are TRBV7-8 and TRBJ1-2, with D unresolved. V was clipped by 2 bases and J by 4 bases, with 11 bases between them. CDR3 length equals 14 residues. CDR1 is SGHVS and CDR2 is FQNEAQ in the germline V gene. The CDR3 DNA reads TGTGCCAGCAGCTTATCGGCAGAGATCTATGGCTACACCTTC. It yields the protein CASSLSAEIYGYTF.

The gene calls are TRBV29-1 and TRBJ2-2, with 10 bases aligning to TRBD1. V was pared by 5 bases and J by 6 bases, with 6 bases of the junction left unmatched. The length of the CDR3 is 14 residues. Germline CDR1 and CDR2: SQVTM and ANQGSEA. In DNA form, the CDR3 reads TGCAGCGTTAGGACAGGGGGATTGGCCGGGGAGCTGTTTTTT. Translation: CSVRTGGLAGELFF.

The CDR3 coding sequence is TGCGCCAGCAGCTTTTCTTCTAGCGGGGGGGCGTGGAATGAGCAGTTCTTC. Protein: CASSFSSSGGAWNEQFF. The V call is TRBV5-1, the J call TRBJ2-1, with TRBD2 matching 12 bases. The CDR3 contains 17 residues. Germline loops: CDR1 SGHRS, CDR2 YFSETQ. V lost 2 bases to trimming and J lost 7 bases; unmatched junction nucleotides: 10.

This CDR3 reads CASSVTVSQETQYF. The CDR3 DNA follows: TGTGCCAGCAGCGTGACCGTTTCACAAGAGACCCAGTACTTC. V and J are TRBV9 and TRBJ2-5; D gene ambiguous. Per the germline V gene, CDR1 is SGDLS and CDR2 is YYNGEE. V was clipped by 2 bases and J by 2 bases, with 10 bases between them. This CDR3 is built from 14 residues. The variable domain in full, with the rest retrieved from reference TRBV9 and TRBJ2-5, is DSGVTQTPKHLITATGQRVTLRCSPRSGDLSVYWYQQSLDQGLQFLIQYYNGEERAKGNILERFSAQQFPDLHSELNLSSLELGDSALYFCASSVTVSQETQYFGPGTRLLVL.

In regard to this clonotype: One end of the junction fails to match germline, which may point to a read error. The chain joins TRBV6-5 to TRBJ2-2, with D perhaps matching TRBD1 or TRBD2 (5 bases each). The CDR3 runs 13 residues. Germline CDR1 reads MNHEY; CDR2 reads SVGAGI. CDR3: CTSWGMNTGELFF. CDR3 bases: TGTACCAGCTGGGGGATGAACACCGGGGAGCTGTTTTTT.

V gene TRBV2 combines with J gene TRBJ2-1, with D possibly matching TRBD2 (6 bases). CDR1 and CDR2 (germline): SNHLY, FYNNEI. The CDR3 runs 16 residues. Trimming took off 2 bases at V and 3 bases at J, with 14 bases between the two ends. The CDR3 is CASSELRGRDYNEQFF. DNA of the CDR3: TGTGCCAGCAGTGAACTCCGGGGGAGAGACTACAATGAGCAGTTCTTC.

The chain links TRBV5-4 to TRBJ2-7; D not certain. Germline V gene sequence: CDR1 SGHNT, CDR2 YYREEE (reference sequence). Trimming took off 4 bases at V and 0 bases at J, with 11 bases between the two ends. The CDR3 loop spans 14 amino acids. The CDR3, as DNA: TGTGCCAGCAGCGCGCACACAGACTCCTACGAGCAGTACTTC. Translating it yields CASSAHTDSYEQYF.

This clonotype was detected many times. The rearrangement uses TRBV7-2 and TRBJ2-7; no firm D call. This CDR3 is built from 16 residues. Trimming shortened V by 4 bases and J by 0 bases, and 16 bases separated the two germline ends. Germline V gives CDR1 SGHTA, CDR2 FQGNSA. The CDR3 DNA sequence: TGTGCCAGCAGCTCACTCGGCGGAGTTACCTCCTACGAGCAGTACTTC. Protein sequence: CASSSLGGVTSYEQYF.

This clonotype was counted only a few times. One junction end does not reproduce the germline sequence, and a read error may be involved. V is TRBV4-1 and J is TRBJ2-3; the D is unclear. The CDR3 has 13 amino acids. Germline V gives CDR1 MGHRA, CDR2 YSYEKL. The CDR3 region has the DNA TGTGCCAGCAGCCAGCAGGGCACAGATACGCAGTATTTT. Translating it yields CASSQQGTDTQYF.